The T cell receptor beta chain under discussion was sequenced for a study of T cell changes during pregnancy in multiple sclerosis. There are 11 residues in the CDR3. CDR1 SQVTM and CDR2 ANQGSEA come from the germline V gene. V lost 7 bases and J 3 bases, leaving 10 bases between the germline ends. The method was immunoSEQ multiplex PCR; TCRdb's version includes in-frame clones alone and lacks a portion of them. The sample comprises 50,000 to 65,000 clones, about 96% of which are singletons, and about 2.3% rests with the top ten. The chain uses TRBV29-1 and TRBJ2-7; D is possibly TRBD2 (5 bases). The sample here was CD8+ T cells from peripheral blood mononuclear cells, taken after pregnancy. The sequence was collected from a female donor with multiple sclerosis, enrolled in a pregnancy study. The CDR3 sequence is CSATRDYEQYF. CDR3 coding DNA: TGCAGCGCTACCCGGGACTACGAGCAGTACTTC.